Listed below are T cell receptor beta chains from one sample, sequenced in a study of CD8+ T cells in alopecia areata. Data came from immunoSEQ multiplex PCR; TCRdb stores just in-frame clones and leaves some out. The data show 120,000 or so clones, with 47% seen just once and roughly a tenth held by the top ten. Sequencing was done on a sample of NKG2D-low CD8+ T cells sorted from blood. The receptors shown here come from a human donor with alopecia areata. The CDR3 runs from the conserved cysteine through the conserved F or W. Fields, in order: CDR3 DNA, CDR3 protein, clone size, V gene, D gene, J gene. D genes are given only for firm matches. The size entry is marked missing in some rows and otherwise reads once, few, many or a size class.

CDR3nt: TGTGCCAGCAGTTTATCGGCGGGGACCTCCACAGATACGCAGTATTTT; CDR3aa: CASSLSAGTSTDTQYF; abundance: NA; v_gene: TRBV27; d_gene: NA; j_gene: TRBJ2-3
CDR3nt: TGCAGCGTTGAGCCCGGGACAGGGGAAGAGCAGTACTTC; CDR3aa: CSVEPGTGEEQYF; abundance: few; v_gene: TRBV29-1; d_gene: TRBD1; j_gene: TRBJ2-7
CDR3nt: TGCAGCGCCGAGGGAGTAGATGCGCAGTATTTT; CDR3aa: CSAEGVDAQYF; abundance: NA; v_gene: TRBV29-1; d_gene: NA; j_gene: TRBJ2-3
CDR3nt: TGTGCCAGCAGCGTAGGCACTAGCGGGACGGCCGGGGAGCTGTTTTTT; CDR3aa: CASSVGTSGTAGELFF; abundance: NA; v_gene: TRBV9; d_gene: TRBD2; j_gene: TRBJ2-2
CDR3nt: TGTGCCACCTTTGGACTAGACTCGGGCAATGAGCAGTTCTTC; CDR3aa: CATFGLDSGNEQFF; abundance: NA; v_gene: TRBV10-3; d_gene: TRBD2; j_gene: TRBJ2-1
CDR3nt: TGTGCCAGCAGTGACTCTCGGGAACACACTGAGCAGTTCTTC; CDR3aa: CASSDSREHTEQFF; abundance: few; v_gene: TRBV6-4; d_gene: NA; j_gene: TRBJ2-1
CDR3nt: TGCAGCGTTTATGGCATCCGAACAAACGAGCAGTACTTC; CDR3aa: CSVYGIRTNEQYF; abundance: few; v_gene: TRBV29-1; d_gene: NA; j_gene: TRBJ2-7
CDR3nt: TGTGCCAGCAGCCCCCCGACTATCTCTGGGGCCAACGTCCTGACTTTC; CDR3aa: CASSPPTISGANVLTF; abundance: NA; v_gene: TRBV7-9; d_gene: NA; j_gene: TRBJ2-6
CDR3nt: TGTGCCAGCAGTTCCTCCGGGACAATGACCTACGAGCAGTACTTC; CDR3aa: CASSSSGTMTYEQYF; abundance: NA; v_gene: TRBV28; d_gene: NA; j_gene: TRBJ2-7
CDR3nt: TGTGCCAGCAGCTTGGGGACAGGGGGCGAGCAGTACTTC; CDR3aa: CASSLGTGGEQYF; abundance: NA; v_gene: TRBV5-6; d_gene: TRBD1; j_gene: TRBJ2-7
CDR3nt: TGCGCCAGCAGCCAAGACCCAGGGGGCTACGAGCAGTACTTC; CDR3aa: CASSQDPGGYEQYF; abundance: NA; v_gene: TRBV4-1; d_gene: TRBD1; j_gene: TRBJ2-7
CDR3nt: TGTGCCAGCAGCTTAATTGCGGGAAATGAAAAACTGTTTTTT; CDR3aa: CASSLIAGNEKLFF; abundance: few; v_gene: TRBV7-8; d_gene: NA; j_gene: TRBJ1-4
CDR3nt: TGTGCCAGCAGCGGCGTAGAGGTTGGGGAACTGTTTTTT; CDR3aa: CASSGVEVGELFF; abundance: NA; v_gene: TRBV7-9; d_gene: NA; j_gene: TRBJ1-4
CDR3nt: TGCAGCGTTGAACAAGAGCCTTCCGGGGAGCTGTTTTTT; CDR3aa: CSVEQEPSGELFF; abundance: few; v_gene: TRBV29-1; d_gene: NA; j_gene: TRBJ2-2
CDR3nt: TGTGCCTGGAGCAGGTGGGCCACTGGGTACGAGCAGTACTTC; CDR3aa: CAWSRWATGYEQYF; abundance: NA; v_gene: TRBV30; d_gene: NA; j_gene: TRBJ2-7
CDR3nt: TGCAGTGCTCAGGGAACCGGGGAGCTGTTTTTT; CDR3aa: CSAQGTGELFF; abundance: NA; v_gene: TRBV20-1; d_gene: NA; j_gene: TRBJ2-2
CDR3nt: TGCAGCGTTGAAGATAACGGGGCCTACGAGCAGTACTTC; CDR3aa: CSVEDNGAYEQYF; abundance: NA; v_gene: TRBV29-1; d_gene: NA; j_gene: TRBJ2-7
CDR3nt: TGTGCCAGCAGTGGACCCTCTCTAGCGGGGCACTACGAGCAGTACTTC; CDR3aa: CASSGPSLAGHYEQYF; abundance: NA; v_gene: TRBV25-1; d_gene: TRBD2; j_gene: TRBJ2-7
CDR3nt: TGCGCCAGCAGCGGAGACATGGCCTACGAGCAGTACTTC; CDR3aa: CASSGDMAYEQYF; abundance: NA; v_gene: TRBV5-1; d_gene: NA; j_gene: TRBJ2-7
CDR3nt: TGCAGCGTTGGTCTCCGGGACAGGTCTCTCGAGCAGTACTTC; CDR3aa: CSVGLRDRSLEQYF; abundance: NA; v_gene: TRBV29-1; d_gene: TRBD1; j_gene: TRBJ2-7
CDR3nt: TGCAGCGTTGCGAAGGGACTCTACGAGCAGTACTTC; CDR3aa: CSVAKGLYEQYF; abundance: few; v_gene: TRBV29-1; d_gene: NA; j_gene: TRBJ2-7
CDR3nt: TGTGCCAGCAGTCCAGAGGGACAGTTGAACACTGAAGCTTTCTTT; CDR3aa: CASSPEGQLNTEAFF; abundance: NA; v_gene: TRBV27; d_gene: TRBD1; j_gene: TRBJ1-1
CDR3nt: TGTGCCTGGAGTGCGGATCCGGGACAGGTGAATCAGCCCCAGCATTTT; CDR3aa: CAWSADPGQVNQPQHF; abundance: NA; v_gene: TRBV30; d_gene: TRBD1; j_gene: TRBJ1-5
CDR3nt: TGTGCCAGCAGCCAAGGGTTAGCGGGGCACGAGCAGTACTTC; CDR3aa: CASSQGLAGHEQYF; abundance: NA; v_gene: TRBV14; d_gene: TRBD2; j_gene: TRBJ2-7
CDR3nt: TGTGCCAGCAGCTCGGGACTAGCGGTACAAGAGACCCAGTACTTC; CDR3aa: CASSSGLAVQETQYF; abundance: few; v_gene: TRBV5-6; d_gene: TRBD2; j_gene: TRBJ2-5
CDR3nt: TGCAGCGTGTACGGGGTTCCACAATTCTCGAGCTCCTACAATGAGCAGTTCTTC; CDR3aa: CSVYGVPQFSSSYNEQFF; abundance: NA; v_gene: TRBV29-1; d_gene: NA; j_gene: TRBJ2-1
CDR3nt: TGTGCCTGGAGAGCATCGACAGGGGTAAACATTCAGTACTTC; CDR3aa: CAWRASTGVNIQYF; abundance: NA; v_gene: TRBV30; d_gene: TRBD1; j_gene: TRBJ2-4
CDR3nt: TGCAGCGTTTTCTTACAGGCTTCCTACGAGCAGTACTTC; CDR3aa: CSVFLQASYEQYF; abundance: NA; v_gene: TRBV29-1; d_gene: NA; j_gene: TRBJ2-7
CDR3nt: TGTGCCAGCAGCCAAGGGGACAGTCCACTTGGCTACACCTTC; CDR3aa: CASSQGDSPLGYTF; abundance: few; v_gene: TRBV4-2; d_gene: TRBD1; j_gene: TRBJ1-2
CDR3nt: TGCAGCGTTGTAGCGGGAGCCCAAGAGACCCAGTACTTC; CDR3aa: CSVVAGAQETQYF; abundance: few; v_gene: TRBV29-1; d_gene: TRBD2; j_gene: TRBJ2-5
CDR3nt: TGTGCCAGCAGCAAATCAGGACAGGGGGTATCCGATACGCAGTATTTT; CDR3aa: CASSKSGQGVSDTQYF; abundance: few; v_gene: TRBV21-1; d_gene: NA; j_gene: TRBJ2-3
CDR3nt: TGTGCCAGCATAGCAGGGAACTATGGCTACACCTTC; CDR3aa: CASIAGNYGYTF; abundance: NA; v_gene: TRBV6-5; d_gene: NA; j_gene: TRBJ1-2
CDR3nt: TGTGCCACAACGTCCCGGGCGGGGGGCTACACCTTC; CDR3aa: CATTSRAGGYTF; abundance: once; v_gene: TRBV2; d_gene: NA; j_gene: TRBJ1-2
CDR3nt: TGTGCCAGCAGCCGACTCTTGGGAGCTGAAGCTTTCTTT; CDR3aa: CASSRLLGAEAFF; abundance: NA; v_gene: TRBV14; d_gene: NA; j_gene: TRBJ1-1
CDR3nt: TGTGCCAGCAGTCCGACAGGCCCCTACGAGCAGTACTTC; CDR3aa: CASSPTGPYEQYF; abundance: NA; v_gene: TRBV27; d_gene: NA; j_gene: TRBJ2-7